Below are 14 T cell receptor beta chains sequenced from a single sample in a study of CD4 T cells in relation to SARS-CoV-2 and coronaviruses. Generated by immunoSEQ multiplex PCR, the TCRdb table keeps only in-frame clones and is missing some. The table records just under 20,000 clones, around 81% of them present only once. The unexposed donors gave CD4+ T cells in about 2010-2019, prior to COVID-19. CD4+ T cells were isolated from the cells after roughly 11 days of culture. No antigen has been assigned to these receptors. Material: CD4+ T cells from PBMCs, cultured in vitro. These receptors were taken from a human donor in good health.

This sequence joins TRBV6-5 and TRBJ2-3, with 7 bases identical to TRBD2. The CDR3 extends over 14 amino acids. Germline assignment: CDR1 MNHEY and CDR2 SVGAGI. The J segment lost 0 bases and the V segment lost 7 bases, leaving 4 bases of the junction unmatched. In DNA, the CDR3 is TGTGCCAGCATGCGACTAGCTAGCACAGATACGCAGTATTTT. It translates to CASMRLASTDTQYF.

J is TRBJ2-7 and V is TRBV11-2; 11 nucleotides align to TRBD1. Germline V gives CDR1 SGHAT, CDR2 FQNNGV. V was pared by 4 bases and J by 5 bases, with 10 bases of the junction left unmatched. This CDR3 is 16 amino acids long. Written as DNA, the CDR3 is TGTGCCAGCAGCTCGAGGGGGACAGGGGGTGCCAACGAGCAGTACTTC. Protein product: CASSSRGTGGANEQYF.

This CDR3 is CASSLFGQGPKETQYF. CDR3 nucleotide sequence: TGTGCCAGCAGTTTATTTGGACAGGGACCCAAAGAGACCCAGTACTTC. The chain couples TRBV27 to TRBJ2-5, with 8 bases fitting TRBD1. The CDR3 consists of 16 residues. CDR1 and CDR2 from the germline V gene are MNHEY and SMNVEV (reference sequence). J was trimmed by 3 bases and V by 1 base; bases with no gene match: 7.

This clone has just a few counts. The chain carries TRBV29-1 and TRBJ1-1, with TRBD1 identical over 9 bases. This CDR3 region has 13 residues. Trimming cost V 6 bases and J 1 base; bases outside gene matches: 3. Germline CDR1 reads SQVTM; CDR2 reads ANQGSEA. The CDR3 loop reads CSVSTGGNTEAFF. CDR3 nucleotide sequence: TGCAGCGTCTCGACAGGGGGGAACACTGAAGCTTTCTTT.

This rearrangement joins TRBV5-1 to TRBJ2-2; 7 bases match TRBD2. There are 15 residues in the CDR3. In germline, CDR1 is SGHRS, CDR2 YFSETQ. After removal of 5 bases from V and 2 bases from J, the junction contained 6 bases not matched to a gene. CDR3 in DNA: TGCGCCAGCAGACAAGGACTAGGAAACACCGGGGAGCTGTTTTTT. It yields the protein CASRQGLGNTGELFF.

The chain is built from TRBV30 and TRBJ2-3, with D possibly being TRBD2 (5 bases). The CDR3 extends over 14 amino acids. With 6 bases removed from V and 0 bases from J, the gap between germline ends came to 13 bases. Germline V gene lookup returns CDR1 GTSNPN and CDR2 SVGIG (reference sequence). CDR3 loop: CACGSGISTDTQYF. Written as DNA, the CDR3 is TGTGCCTGTGGGAGCGGAATAAGCACAGATACGCAGTATTTT.

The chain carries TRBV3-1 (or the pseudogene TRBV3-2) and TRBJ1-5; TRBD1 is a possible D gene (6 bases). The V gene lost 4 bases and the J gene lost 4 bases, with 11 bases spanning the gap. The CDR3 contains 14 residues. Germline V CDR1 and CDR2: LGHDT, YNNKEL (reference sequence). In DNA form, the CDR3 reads TGTGCCAGCAGCCCCCAAGGGGGGAATCAGCCCCAGCATTTT. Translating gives CASSPQGGNQPQHF.

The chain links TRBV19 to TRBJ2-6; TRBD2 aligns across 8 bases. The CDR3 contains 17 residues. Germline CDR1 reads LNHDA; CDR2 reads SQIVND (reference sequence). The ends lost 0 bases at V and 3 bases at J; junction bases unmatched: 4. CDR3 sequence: CASSIDGGAIGANVLTF. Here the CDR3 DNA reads TGTGCCAGTAGTATAGACGGGGGGGCGATTGGGGCCAACGTCCTGACTTTC.

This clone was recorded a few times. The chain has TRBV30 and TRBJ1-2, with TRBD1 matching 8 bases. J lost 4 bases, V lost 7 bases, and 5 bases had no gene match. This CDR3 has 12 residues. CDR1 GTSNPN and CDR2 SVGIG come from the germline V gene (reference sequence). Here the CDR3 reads CASTGVGYGYTF. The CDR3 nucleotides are TGTGCCTCGACAGGGGTCGGCTATGGCTACACCTTC.

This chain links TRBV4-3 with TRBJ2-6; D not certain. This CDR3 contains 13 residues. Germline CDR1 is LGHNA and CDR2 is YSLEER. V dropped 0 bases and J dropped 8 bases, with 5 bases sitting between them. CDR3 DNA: TGCGCCAGCAGCCAAGATCCTACCAACGTCCTGACTTTC. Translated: CASSQDPTNVLTF.

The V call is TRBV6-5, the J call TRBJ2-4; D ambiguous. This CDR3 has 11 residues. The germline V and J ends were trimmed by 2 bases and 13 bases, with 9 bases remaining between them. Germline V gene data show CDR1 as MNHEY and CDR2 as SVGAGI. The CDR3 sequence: CASSYKYSQYF. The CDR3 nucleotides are TGTGCCAGCAGTTACAAGTACAGCCAGTACTTC.

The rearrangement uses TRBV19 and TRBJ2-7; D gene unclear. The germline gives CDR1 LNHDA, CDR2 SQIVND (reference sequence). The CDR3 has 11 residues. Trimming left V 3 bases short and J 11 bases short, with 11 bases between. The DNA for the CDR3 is TGTGCCAGTAGTATCGCAGGCTTGGAGTACTTC. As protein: CASSIAGLEYF.

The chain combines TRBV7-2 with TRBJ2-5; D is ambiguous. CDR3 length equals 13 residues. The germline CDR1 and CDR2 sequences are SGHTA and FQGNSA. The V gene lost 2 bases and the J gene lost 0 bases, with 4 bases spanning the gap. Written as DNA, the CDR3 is TGTGCCAGCAGCTTATCCGACCAAGAGACCCAGTACTTC. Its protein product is CASSLSDQETQYF.

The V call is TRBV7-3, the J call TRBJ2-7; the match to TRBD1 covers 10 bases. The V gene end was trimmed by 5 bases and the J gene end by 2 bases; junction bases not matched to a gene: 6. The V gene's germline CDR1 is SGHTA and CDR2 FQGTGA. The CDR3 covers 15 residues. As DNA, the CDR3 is TGTGCCAGCAGCCGAACGGGACAGGGGACCTACGAGCAGTACTTC. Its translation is CASSRTGQGTYEQYF.